The 8 T cell receptor beta chains reported below all come from one sample, sequenced in a study of blood T cell repertoires in COVID-19. Sequenced by immunoSEQ multiplex PCR; TCRdb stores in-frame clones only, minus some. The profile shows roughly 140,000 clones, 80% of them singletons. Sequenced: peripheral blood. These receptors were taken from a man aged 55 to 70 with acute or convalescent COVID-19.

This clone was observed a handful of times. V usage is TRBV4-2 and J usage is TRBJ2-2, with 13 positions matching TRBD2. J was trimmed by 8 bases and V by 4 bases; bases with no gene match: 7. Germline V gene sequence: CDR1 LGHNA, CDR2 YNFKEQ. The CDR3 length is 16 residues. CDR3 loop: CASSPGLAGVGGELFF. The CDR3 DNA reads TGTGCCAGCAGCCCCGGACTAGCGGGGGTCGGAGGGGAGCTGTTTTTT.

The chain uses TRBV4-2 and TRBJ2-2; 7 nucleotides match TRBD2. The germline V gene has CDR1 LGHNA and CDR2 YNFKEQ. The V segment lost 0 bases and the J segment 6 bases; nucleotides outside the gene matches: 4. CDR3 size: 15 residues. The CDR3 nucleotides read TGTGCCAGCAGCCAAGACTGGGCGGGAGCCGGGGAGCTGTTTTTT. Its protein product is CASSQDWAGAGELFF.

V gene TRBV7-2 combines with J gene TRBJ2-3; 9 positions match TRBD2. With 5 bases clipped from V and 3 bases from J, the junction kept 6 bases outside the gene matches. CDR1 and CDR2 from the germline V gene are SGHTA and FQGNSA. The CDR3 covers 15 residues. The CDR3 DNA follows: TGTGCCAGCAGCATTAGCGGGAGTGGAACAGATACGCAGTATTTT. Encoded protein: CASSISGSGTDTQYF. Filled out from reference TRBV7-2 and TRBJ2-3, the complete variable domain reads GAGVSQSPSNKVTEKGKDVELRCDPISGHTALYWYRQSLGQGLEFLIYFQGNSAPDKSGLPSDRFSAERTGGSVSTLTIQRTQQEDSAVYLCASSISGSGTDTQYFGPGTRLTVL.

The chain recombines TRBV20-1 with TRBJ2-3; 7 nucleotides align to TRBD1. There are 11 residues in the CDR3. The V gene end was trimmed by 5 bases and the J gene end by 6 bases; junction bases not matched to a gene: 2. Germline lookup yields CDR1 DFQATT and CDR2 SNEGSKA (reference sequence). CDR3 DNA sequence: TGCAGTGCTGGACAGGATGATACGCAGTATTTT. Protein product: CSAGQDDTQYF.

CDR3 amino acids: CASSSIGGAQGANVLTF. The CDR3 DNA sequence: TGTGCCAGCAGCTCAATTGGGGGGGCGCAAGGGGCCAACGTCCTGACTTTC. The chain joins TRBV5-4 to TRBJ2-6, with D perhaps matching TRBD2 (7 bases). V lost 3 bases to trimming and J lost 4 bases, with 17 bases between them. The CDR3 is 17 residues long. Looked up from germline, CDR1 is SGHNT and CDR2 is YYREEE (reference sequence). The whole variable domain, filled in from reference TRBV5-4 and TRBJ2-6, reads ETGVTQSPTHLIKTRGQQVTLRCSSQSGHNTVSWYQQALGQGPQFIFQYYREEENGRGNFPPRFSGLQFPNYSSELNVNALELDDSALYLCASSSIGGAQGANVLTFGAGSRLTVL.

This clone was seen a handful of times. The rearrangement uses TRBV15 and TRBJ1-1; D perhaps matches TRBD1 (6 bases). CDR1 LNHNV and CDR2 YYDKDF come from the germline V gene (reference sequence). The germline V and J ends were trimmed by 3 bases and 1 base, with 9 bases remaining between them. CDR3 length: 14 residues. For the CDR3, the DNA is TGTGCCACCAGCAGGCGCAGGGGGAACACTGAAGCTTTCTTT. As protein: CATSRRRGNTEAFF.

This chain uses TRBV7-9 with TRBJ2-7, with TRBD2 matching 13 bases. Germline V gives CDR1 SEHNR, CDR2 FQNEAQ (reference sequence). The CDR3 has 17 amino acids. V lost 4 bases and J lost 5; bases outside the gene matches: 11. This CDR3 is CASSYPLAGGLRDEQYF. CDR3 bases: TGTGCCAGCAGCTACCCACTAGCGGGGGGGCTTAGAGACGAGCAGTACTTC.

CDR3 sequence (DNA): TGTGCCAGCAGCCGACAGGGTGCAGCAGATACGCAGTATTTT. Translating it yields CASSRQGAADTQYF. The V call is TRBV11-2, the J call TRBJ2-3; 7 bases agree with TRBD1. V trimming: 5 bases; J trimming: 4 bases; junction bases outside the gene matches: 6. This CDR3 is built from 14 residues. Germline loops: CDR1 SGHAT, CDR2 FQNNGV.